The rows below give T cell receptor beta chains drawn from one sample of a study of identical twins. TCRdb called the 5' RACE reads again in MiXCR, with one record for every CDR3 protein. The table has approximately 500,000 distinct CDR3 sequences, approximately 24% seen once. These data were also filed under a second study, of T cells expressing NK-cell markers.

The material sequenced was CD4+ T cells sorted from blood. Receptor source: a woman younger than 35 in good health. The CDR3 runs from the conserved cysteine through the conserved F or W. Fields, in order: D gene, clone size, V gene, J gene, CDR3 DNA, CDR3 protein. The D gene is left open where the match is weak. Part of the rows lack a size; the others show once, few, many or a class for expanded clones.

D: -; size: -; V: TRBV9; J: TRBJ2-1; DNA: TGTGCCAGCAGCTTCCGACTAGAATTGGGTGAGCAGTTCTTC; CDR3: CASSFRLELGEQFF
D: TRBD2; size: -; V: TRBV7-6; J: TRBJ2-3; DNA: TGTGCCAGCAGCTCTGGACTAGCGGGGAACACAGATACGCAGTATTTT; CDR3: CASSSGLAGNTDTQYF
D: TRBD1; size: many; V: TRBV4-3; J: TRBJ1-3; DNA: TGCGCCAGCAGCCATCAACAGGGGGCTGGAAACACCATATATTTT; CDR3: CASSHQQGAGNTIYF
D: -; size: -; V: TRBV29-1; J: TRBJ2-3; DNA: TGCAGCGTCCTTGTGGGCAGTCGCACAGATACGCAGTATTTT; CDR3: CSVLVGSRTDTQYF
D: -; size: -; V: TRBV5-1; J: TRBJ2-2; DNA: TGCGCCAGCAGCTGGGGCAACACCGGGGAGCTGTTTTTT; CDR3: CASSWGNTGELFF
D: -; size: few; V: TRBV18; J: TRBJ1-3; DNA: TGTGCCAGCTCACCGCTGGGCGACTCTGGAAACACCATATATTTT; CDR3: CASSPLGDSGNTIYF
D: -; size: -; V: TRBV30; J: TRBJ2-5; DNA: TGTGCCTGGACCAGACAGGGCGGGGAAGAGACCCAGTACTTC; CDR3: CAWTRQGGEETQYF
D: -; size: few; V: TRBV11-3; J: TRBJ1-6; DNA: TGTGCCAGCAGCTTAGAGGGGCAGAACAATTCACCCCTCCACTTT; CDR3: CASSLEGQNNSPLHF
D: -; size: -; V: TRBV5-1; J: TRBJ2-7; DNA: TGCGCCAGGAGCTGCCGGGACGAATCCTACGAGCAGTACTTC; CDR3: CARSCRDESYEQYF
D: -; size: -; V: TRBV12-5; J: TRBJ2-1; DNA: TGTGCTAGTGGTTTGTGGCCCGGAGAGGTTGAGCAGTTCTTC; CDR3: CASGLWPGEVEQFF
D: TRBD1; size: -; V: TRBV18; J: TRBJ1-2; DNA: TGTGCCAGCTCACCGGAGCCGGGACAGGGAATCTATGGCTACACCTTC; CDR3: CASSPEPGQGIYGYTF
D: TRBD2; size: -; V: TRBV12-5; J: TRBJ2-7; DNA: TGTGCTAGTGGCCACGGACTAGCGGAGCCCTACGAGCAGTACTTC; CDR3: CASGHGLAEPYEQYF
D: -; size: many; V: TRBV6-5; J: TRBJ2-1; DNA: TGTGCCAGCAGTTACGGGCAGTCTATTGAGCAGTTCTTC; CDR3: CASSYGQSIEQFF
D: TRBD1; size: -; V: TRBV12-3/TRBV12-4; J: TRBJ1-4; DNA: TGTGCCAGCAGCCGGACAGGGAGGCCATCAGCTAATGAAAAACTGTTTTTT; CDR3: CASSRTGRPSANEKLFF
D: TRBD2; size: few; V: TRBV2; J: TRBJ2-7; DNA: TGTGCCAGCAGCCCCCAGCGGGAGGGGCATTACGAGCAGTACTTC; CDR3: CASSPQREGHYEQYF
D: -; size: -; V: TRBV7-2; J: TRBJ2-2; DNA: TGTGCCAGCAGGGTCAGGGTAACTGGCACCGGGGAGCTGTTTTTT; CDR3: CASRVRVTGTGELFF
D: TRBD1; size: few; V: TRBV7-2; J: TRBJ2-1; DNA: TGTGCCAGCACGGACAGGGTGGGGCTCGGTGAGCAGTTCTTC; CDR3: CASTDRVGLGEQFF
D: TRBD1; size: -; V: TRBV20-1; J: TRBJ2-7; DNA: TGCAGTGCTCGTCTCCCGGGACAGCGTTCCTACGAGCAGTACTTC; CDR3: CSARLPGQRSYEQYF
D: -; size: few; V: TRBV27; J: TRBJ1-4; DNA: TGTGCCAGCAGTTTACTCTCCATCCCCCCTTATAAACTGTTTTTT; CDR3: CASSLLSIPPYKLFF
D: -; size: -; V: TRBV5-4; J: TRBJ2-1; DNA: TGTGCCAGTCGGAGTACCGTGAATGAGCAGTTCTTC; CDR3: CASRSTVNEQFF
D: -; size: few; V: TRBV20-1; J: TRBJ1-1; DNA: TGCAGTGCCAGAGTGGGGACAGAAGCTTTCTTT; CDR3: CSARVGTEAFF
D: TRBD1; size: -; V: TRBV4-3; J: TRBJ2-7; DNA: TGCGCCAGCAGCCACCGTACAGGGGAAGAGGACGAGCAGTACTTC; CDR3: CASSHRTGEEDEQYF
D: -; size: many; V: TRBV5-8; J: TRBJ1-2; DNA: TGTGCCAGCAGCTTGGCCTCCTATGGCTACACCTTC; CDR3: CASSLASYGYTF
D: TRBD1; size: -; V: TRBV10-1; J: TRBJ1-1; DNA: TGCGCCACTAGTCGGACAGGGGCGGGCACTGAAGCTTTCTTT; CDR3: CATSRTGAGTEAFF
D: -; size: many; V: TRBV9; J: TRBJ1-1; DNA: TGTGCCAGCAGCGTAGCCCCAGGGGTAGGTGAAGCTTTCTTT; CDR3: CASSVAPGVGEAFF
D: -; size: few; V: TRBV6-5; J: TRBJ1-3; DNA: TGTGCCAGCAGTTCGGAAACGACTGGAAACACCATATATTTT; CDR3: CASSSETTGNTIYF
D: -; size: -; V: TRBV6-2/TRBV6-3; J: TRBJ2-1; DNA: TGTGCCAGCAGTTTCCGCCTGTGGGGAGACGCTGGTGAGCAGTTCTTC; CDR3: CASSFRLWGDAGEQFF
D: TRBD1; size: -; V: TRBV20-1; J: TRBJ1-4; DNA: TGCAGTGCTGCCGAAGGGACAGCTAATGAAAAACTGTTTTTT; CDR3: CSAAEGTANEKLFF
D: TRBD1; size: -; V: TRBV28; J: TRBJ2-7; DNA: TGTGCCAGCAGGACAGGGGGCGCCGCCTACGAGCAGTACTTC; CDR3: CASRTGGAAYEQYF
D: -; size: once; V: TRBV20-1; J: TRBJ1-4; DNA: TGCAGTGCTAGAGATTGGAGTGGGCTAGGTGAAAAACTGTTTTTT; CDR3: CSARDWSGLGEKLFF
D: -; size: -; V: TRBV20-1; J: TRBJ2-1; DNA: TGCAGAGTGGAGGGCCTCAACAATGAGCAGTTCTTC; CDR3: CRVEGLNNEQFF
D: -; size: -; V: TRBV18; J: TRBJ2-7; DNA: TGTGCCAGCTCGCCCGGAAGGGGGGCCTACGAGCAGTACTTC; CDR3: CASSPGRGAYEQYF
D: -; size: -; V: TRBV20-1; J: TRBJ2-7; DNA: TGCAGTGCTAGAGATACCAGAACCTACGAGCAGTACTTC; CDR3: CSARDTRTYEQYF
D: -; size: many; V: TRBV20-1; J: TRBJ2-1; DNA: TGCAGTGCACTCTCCCCGCAGGGGTACAATGAGCAGTTCTTC; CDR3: CSALSPQGYNEQFF
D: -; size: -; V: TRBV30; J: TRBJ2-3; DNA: TGTGCCTGGAGTTACGCTAGCACAGATACGCAGTATTTT; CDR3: CAWSYASTDTQYF
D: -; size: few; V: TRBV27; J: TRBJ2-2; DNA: TGTGCCAGCAGTTTATTAGGGGGGTGGAACACCGGGGAGCTGTTTTTT; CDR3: CASSLLGGWNTGELFF
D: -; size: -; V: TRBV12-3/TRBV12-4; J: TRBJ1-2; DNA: TGTGCCAGCAGTCAAACTGACGGCTATGGCTACACCTTC; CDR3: CASSQTDGYGYTF
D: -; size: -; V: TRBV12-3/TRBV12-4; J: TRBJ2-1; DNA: TGTGCCAGCAGTTTAGCCAGGCGGGATGAGCAGTTCTTC; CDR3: CASSLARRDEQFF
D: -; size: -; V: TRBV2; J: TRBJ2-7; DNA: TGTGCCAGCAGTTACCTGGGGAAGACCTACGAGCAGTACTTC; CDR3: CASSYLGKTYEQYF
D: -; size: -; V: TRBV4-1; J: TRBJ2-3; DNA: TGCGCCAGCAGCCAAGTCCTGATGGCAGATACGCAGTATTTT; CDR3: CASSQVLMADTQYF
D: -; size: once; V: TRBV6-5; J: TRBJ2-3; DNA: TGTGCCAGCAGTTACTCTTCCGGTAGCGGAGGGGGCACAGATACGCAGTATTTT; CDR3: CASSYSSGSGGGTDTQYF
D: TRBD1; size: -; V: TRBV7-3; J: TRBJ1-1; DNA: TGTGCCAGCAGCTTAGACAGGGAAGGTGAAGCTTTCTTT; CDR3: CASSLDREGEAFF
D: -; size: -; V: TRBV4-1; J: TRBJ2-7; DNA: TGCGCCAGCAGCCAAGGGATAACGGGGACGGGGGAGCAGTACTTC; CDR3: CASSQGITGTGEQYF
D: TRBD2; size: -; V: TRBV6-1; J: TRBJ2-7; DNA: TGTGCCAGCAGGCCCGGGGGGGCCAGCGTCTACGAGCAGTACTTC; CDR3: CASRPGGASVYEQYF
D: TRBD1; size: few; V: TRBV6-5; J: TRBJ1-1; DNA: TGTGCCAGCAGTTACAGCCCAGGGGGGCTTAGTGAAGCTTTCTTT; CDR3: CASSYSPGGLSEAFF
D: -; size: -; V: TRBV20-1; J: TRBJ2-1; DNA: TGCAGTTGGGACTACTCCGTCAGGGGGCAGTTCTTC; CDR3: CSWDYSVRGQFF